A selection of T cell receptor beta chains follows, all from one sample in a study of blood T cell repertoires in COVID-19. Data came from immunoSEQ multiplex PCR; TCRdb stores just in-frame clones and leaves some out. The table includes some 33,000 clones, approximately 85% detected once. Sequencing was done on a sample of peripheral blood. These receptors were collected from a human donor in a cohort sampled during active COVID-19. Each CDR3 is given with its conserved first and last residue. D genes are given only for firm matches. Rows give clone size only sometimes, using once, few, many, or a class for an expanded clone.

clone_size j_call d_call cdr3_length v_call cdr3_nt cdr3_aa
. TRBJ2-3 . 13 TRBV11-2 TGTGCCAGCAGCTTAGTGCGGTCGAGTACGCAGTATTTT CASSLVRSSTQYF
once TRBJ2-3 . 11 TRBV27 TGTGCCAGCAGCTCACGGGATACGCAGTATTTT CASSSRDTQYF
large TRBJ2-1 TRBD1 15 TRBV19 TGTGCCAGTAGTATAGACGGGACAGGGGATAATGAGCAGTTCTTC CASSIDGTGDNEQFF
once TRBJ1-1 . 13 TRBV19 TGTGCCAGTAGTCAGACAGCGAACACTGAAGCTTTCTTT CASSQTANTEAFF
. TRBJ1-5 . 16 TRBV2 TGTGCCAGCAGTGAAGGGGGGGGGCGCGGGCGACAGCCCCAGCATTTT CASSEGGGRGRQPQHF
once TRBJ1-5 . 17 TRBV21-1 TGTGCCAGCAGCAGCAAGCCATTGACAGATAGCAATCAGCCCCAGCATTTT CASSSKPLTDSNQPQHF
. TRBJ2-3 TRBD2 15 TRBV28 TGTGCCAGCAGTTGGACTAGCGGATTCACAGATACGCAGTATTTT CASSWTSGFTDTQYF
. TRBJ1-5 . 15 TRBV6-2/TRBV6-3 TGTGCCAGCAGTTCCCGGGAGTTAGGCAATCAGCCCCAGCATTTT CASSSRELGNQPQHF
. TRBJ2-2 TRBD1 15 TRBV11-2 TGTGCCAGCAGCTTAGATTGGACAGGCACCGGGGAGCTGTTTTTT CASSLDWTGTGELFF
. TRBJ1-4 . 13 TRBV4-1 TGCGCCAGCAGCCTGGCGGGGGGAGAAAAACTGTTTTTT CASSLAGGEKLFF
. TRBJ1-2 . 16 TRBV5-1 TGCGCCAGCAGCTTGGCCGGGGGGATCATGGACTATGGCTACACCTTC CASSLAGGIMDYGYTF
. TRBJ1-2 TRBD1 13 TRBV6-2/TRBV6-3 TGTGCCAGCAGCAGTGGACAGGGGCTTGGCTACACCTTC CASSSGQGLGYTF
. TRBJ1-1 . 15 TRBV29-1 TGCAGCGTGGTAAGGATCGGGATTGGGGTCACTGAAGCTTTCTTT CSVVRIGIGVTEAFF
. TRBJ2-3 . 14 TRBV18 TGTGCCAGCTCACCACTTACAGTAACAGATACGCAGTATTTT CASSPLTVTDTQYF
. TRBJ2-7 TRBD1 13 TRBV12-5 TGTGCTAGTGGATATGGACAGGACTACGAGCAGTACTTC CASGYGQDYEQYF
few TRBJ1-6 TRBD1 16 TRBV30 TGTGCCTGGAGTGTACAGTGGGGGCAGGGGGATTCACCCCTCCACTTT CAWSVQWGQGDSPLHF
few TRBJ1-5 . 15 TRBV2 TGTGCCAGCAGCGACAGGTATGGGGCCAATCAGCCCCAGCATTTT CASSDRYGANQPQHF
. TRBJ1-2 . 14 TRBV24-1 TGTGCCACCAGTGGGGGGACTGTGTCGTCTGGCTACACCTTC CATSGGTVSSGYTF
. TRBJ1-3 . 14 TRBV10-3 TGTGCCATCAGTGAGCGGGGCTCTGGAAACACCATATATTTT CAISERGSGNTIYF
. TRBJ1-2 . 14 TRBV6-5 TGTGCCAGCAGAGATAGACAGACCTACTATGGCTACACCTTC CASRDRQTYYGYTF
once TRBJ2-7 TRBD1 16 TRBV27 TGTGCCAGCAGTTTATATTCGACAGGGGGCAGGTACGAGCAGTACTTC CASSLYSTGGRYEQYF
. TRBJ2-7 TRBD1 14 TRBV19 TGTGCCAGTAGTATATCCGGACAGGGTACCGAGCAGTACTTC CASSISGQGTEQYF
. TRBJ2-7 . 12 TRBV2 TGTGCCAGCGAAGGTCAGGGCTACGAGCAGTACTTC CASEGQGYEQYF
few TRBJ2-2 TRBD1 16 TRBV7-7 TGTGCTAGCAGCTTAGTAGGACAGGGGGCAACCGGGGAGCTGTTTTTT CASSLVGQGATGELFF
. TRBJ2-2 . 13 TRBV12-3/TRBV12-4 TGTGCCAGCAGTTTAACAAACACCGGGGAGCTGTTTTTT CASSLTNTGELFF
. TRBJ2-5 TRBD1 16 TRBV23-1 TGCGCCAGCAGTCAATGGGACAGGGGGCTCCCGGAGACCCAGTACTTC CASSQWDRGLPETQYF
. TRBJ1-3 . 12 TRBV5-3 TGTGCCAGAAGCGCGGGACCTACTACCATATATTTT CARSAGPTTIYF
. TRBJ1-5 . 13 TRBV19 TGTGCCAGTAGTAGTCAGGTGGGTCAGCCCCAGCATTTT CASSSQVGQPQHF
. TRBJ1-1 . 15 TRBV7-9 TGTGCCAGCAGCTCCACCGAGCCCGGGACAAATGAAGCTTTCTTT CASSSTEPGTNEAFF
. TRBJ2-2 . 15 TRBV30 TGTGCCTGGAGTTGGGCGGGAACGAACACCGGGGAGCTGTTTTTT CAWSWAGTNTGELFF
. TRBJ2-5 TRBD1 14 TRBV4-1 TGCGCCAGCAGTCTACAGGGGGCAGCGGAGACCCAGTACTTC CASSLQGAAETQYF
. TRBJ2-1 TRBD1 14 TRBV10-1 TGCGCCAGCAGCGCTGGACAGGGGGCAGGTGAGCAGTTCTTC CASSAGQGAGEQFF
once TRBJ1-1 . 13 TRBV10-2 TGCGCCAGCAGCCCCCCAGGAAACACTGAAGCTTTCTTT CASSPPGNTEAFF
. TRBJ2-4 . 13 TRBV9 TGTGCCAGCAGCGTAGGACGGACAACCATTCAGTACTTC CASSVGRTTIQYF
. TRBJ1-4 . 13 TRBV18 TGTGCCAGCGGAGGGGCCGAAAATGAAAAACTGTTTTTT CASGGAENEKLFF